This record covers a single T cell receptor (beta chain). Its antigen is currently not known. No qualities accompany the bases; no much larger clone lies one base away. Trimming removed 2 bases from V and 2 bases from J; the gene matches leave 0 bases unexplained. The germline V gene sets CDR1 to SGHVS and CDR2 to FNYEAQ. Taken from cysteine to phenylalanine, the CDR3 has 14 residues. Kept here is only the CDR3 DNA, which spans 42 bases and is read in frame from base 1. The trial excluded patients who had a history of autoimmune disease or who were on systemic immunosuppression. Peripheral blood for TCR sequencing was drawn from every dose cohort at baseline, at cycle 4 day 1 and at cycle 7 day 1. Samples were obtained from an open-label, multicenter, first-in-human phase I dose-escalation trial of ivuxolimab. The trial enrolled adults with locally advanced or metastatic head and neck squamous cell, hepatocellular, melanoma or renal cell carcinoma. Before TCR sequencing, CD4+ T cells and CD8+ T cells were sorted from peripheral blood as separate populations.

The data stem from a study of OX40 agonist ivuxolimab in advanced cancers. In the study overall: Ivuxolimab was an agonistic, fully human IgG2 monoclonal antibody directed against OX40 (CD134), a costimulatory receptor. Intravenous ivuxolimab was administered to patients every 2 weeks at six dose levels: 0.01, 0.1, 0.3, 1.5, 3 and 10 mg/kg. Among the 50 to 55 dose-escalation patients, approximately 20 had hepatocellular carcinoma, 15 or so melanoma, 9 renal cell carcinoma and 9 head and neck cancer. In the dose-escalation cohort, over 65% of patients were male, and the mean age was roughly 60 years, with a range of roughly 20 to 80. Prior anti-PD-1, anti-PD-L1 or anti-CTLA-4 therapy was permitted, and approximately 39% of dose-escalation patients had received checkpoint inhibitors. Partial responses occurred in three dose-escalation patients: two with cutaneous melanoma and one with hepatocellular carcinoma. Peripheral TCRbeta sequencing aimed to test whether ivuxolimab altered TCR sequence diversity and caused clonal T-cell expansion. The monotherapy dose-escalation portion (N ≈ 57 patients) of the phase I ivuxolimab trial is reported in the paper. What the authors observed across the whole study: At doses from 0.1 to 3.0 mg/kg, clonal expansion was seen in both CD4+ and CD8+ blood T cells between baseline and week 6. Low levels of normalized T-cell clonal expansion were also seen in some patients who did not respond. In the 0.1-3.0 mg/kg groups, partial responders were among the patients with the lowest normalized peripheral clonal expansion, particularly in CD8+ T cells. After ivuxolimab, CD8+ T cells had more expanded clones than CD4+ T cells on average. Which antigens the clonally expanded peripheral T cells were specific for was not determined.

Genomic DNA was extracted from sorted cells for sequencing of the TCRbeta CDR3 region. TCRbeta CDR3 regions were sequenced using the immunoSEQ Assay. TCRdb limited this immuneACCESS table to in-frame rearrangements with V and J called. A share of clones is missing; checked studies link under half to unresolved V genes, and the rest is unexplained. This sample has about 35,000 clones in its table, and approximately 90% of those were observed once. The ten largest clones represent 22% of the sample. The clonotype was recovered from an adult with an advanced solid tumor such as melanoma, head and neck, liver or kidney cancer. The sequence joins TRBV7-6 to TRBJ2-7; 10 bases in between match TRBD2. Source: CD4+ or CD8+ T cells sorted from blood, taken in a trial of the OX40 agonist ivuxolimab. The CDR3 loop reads CASSLTSGTYEQYF. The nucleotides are TGTGCCAGCAGCTTAACTAGCGGGACCTACGAGCAGTACTTC.